This T cell receptor beta chain was obtained from a study of blood T cell repertoires in COVID-19. Study-level information: Italy, Spain and the United States were the sources of the convalescent and acute COVID-19 samples. Sample material is recorded as cDNA or gDNA derived from T cells, B-cell-depleted T cells, or PBMCs.

Profiling relied on immunoSEQ multiplex PCR, and the TCRdb table lists in-frame clones only, not all of them. Seen here are over 50,000 clones, approximately 90% observed once, and the top ten hold around 27%. The CDR3 covers 19 residues. From germline, CDR1 is SGHKS and CDR2 YYEKEE (reference sequence). Deletions cut 1 base from V and 0 bases from J, with 17 bases between. Sequencing was performed on peripheral blood. This sequence originates from a human donor in a cohort sampled during active COVID-19. The V call is TRBV5-5, the J call TRBJ2-6; TRBD2 might be the D (6 bases). The CDR3 loop reads CASSLIPGATSSGANVLTF. In nucleotides, the CDR3 is TGTGCCAGCAGCTTGATTCCGGGAGCGACGTCCTCTGGGGCCAACGTCCTGACTTTC.